The 5 T cell receptor beta chains given below trace back to one sample, sequenced in a study (dated by TCRdb to about 2016). The library was obtained by RT-PCR. The data were produced on an Illumina MiSeq. The public reads were reanalyzed by TCRdb: fastp trimming at Q25, MiXCR alignment, in-frame beta chains only. Each entry merges the rows of one CDR3 protein and shows their most common DNA and genes. For this sample there are about 680,000 distinct CDR3 sequences; 12% to 15% appear just once. About 3.9% of the sample belongs to the ten largest clones. Source material: memory CD4+ T cells from blood. The source of these receptors is a female donor in good health, serving as a healthy control.

The gene calls are TRBV7-9 and TRBJ2-3; a weak D match, TRBD2 (5 bases). Trimming cost V 2 bases and J 2 bases, with 11 bases left between them. This CDR3 is built from 15 residues. CDR1 SEHNR and CDR2 FQNEAQ come from the germline V gene (reference sequence). CDR3 sequence reads: CASSLSGGFTDTQYF. CDR3 in DNA: TGTGCCAGCAGCTTATCTGGCGGGTTCACAGATACGCAGTATTTT.

This clonotype showed up just a few times. The chain employs TRBV4-3 and TRBJ2-3, with D tentatively TRBD2 (6 bases). Germline V gene lookup returns CDR1 LGHNA and CDR2 YSLEER. V dropped 6 bases and J dropped 13 bases, with 20 bases sitting between them. This CDR3 region has 13 residues. Written as DNA, the CDR3 is TGCGCCAGCAGATACACCGGGAGTCCGTTCGAGTATTTT. Translated, it gives CASRYTGSPFEYF.

This clonotype was seen more than once but under ten times. The chain carries TRBV12-3 or TRBV12-4 and TRBJ1-2; D possibly corresponds to TRBD1 (5 bases). The CDR3 has 14 residues. The germline V and J ends were trimmed by 1 base and 7 bases, with 13 bases remaining between them. The CDR3 reads CASSLVWGGGGYTF. The CDR3 coding sequence is TGTGCCAGCAGTTTAGTTTGGGGGGGAGGTGGCTACACCTTC.

The sample holds many counts of this clonotype. This rearrangement joins TRBV7-2 to TRBJ2-7; D uncertain. The germline V and J ends were trimmed by 5 bases and 2 bases, with 13 bases remaining between them. Germline V gives CDR1 SGHTA, CDR2 FQGNSA. This CDR3 has 14 amino acids. The CDR3 region is CASSPEPAAYEQYF. The CDR3 bases are TGTGCCAGCAGCCCCGAACCGGCCGCCTACGAGCAGTACTTC.

At least ten counts were recorded for this clonotype. The gene calls are TRBV12-3 or TRBV12-4 and TRBJ1-5; D is perhaps TRBD1 (6 bases). There are 13 residues in the CDR3. V was cut by 3 bases and J by 7 bases, with 10 bases left in between. This chain's CDR3 is CASSLSTGQPQHF. The DNA for the CDR3 is TGTGCCAGCAGTTTGTCGACAGGACAGCCCCAGCATTTT.